The TCR beta chain described here comes from a study of T cell responses to AZD1222 COVID-19 vaccine (dated by TCRdb to about 2021). Background on the whole study: A total of about 230 trial participants underwent TCR sequencing, of whom about 200 received two doses of AZD1222 and some 25 received two doses of the MenACWY control vaccine. Trial participants were enrolled into age subgroups of 18-55, 56-69 and 70-plus years, which contained around 140, 26 and 57 TCR-sequenced participants, respectively.

CDR1 and CDR2, looked up from the germline V gene (reference sequence), are WNHNN and SYGVQD. From cysteine to phenylalanine, the CDR3 is 15 amino acids long. Of all the DNA, just the CDR3 is kept, 45 bases in frame from base 1. The junction carries 14 bases between V and J, which are trimmed by 4 bases and 4 bases respectively. On this clone: The antigen it binds to is not known. Base qualities were left out, and no much larger clone turns up one base away.

The CDR3 regions of human TCRbeta chains were subjected to immunosequencing. The published analysis was carried out like this. Repertoire TCRs were matched against a reference library of SARS-CoV-2-specific TCRs generated with the MIRA antigen-specificity platform. Breadth was defined as the fraction of unique TCRs that were SARS-CoV-2-associated, and depth was defined as the fraction of total T cells that were SARS-CoV-2-associated. Each spike-specific TCR was assigned to its reactive spike region and to a CD4 or CD8 class using the MIRA data. Log10-transformed breadth and depth values were compared by one-way ANOVA with Sidak's multiple comparisons tests. TCRdb carries this immuneACCESS record with in-frame sequences only. Its versions omit some clonotypes, under half of them owing to an unresolved V gene in the studies checked, with the rest unexplained. V and J calls and clone size are those listed in that table; D and trimming were worked out from the DNA. In all, the sample holds some 150,000 clones, and 70% to 90% of those were seen once. Jointly, the top ten make up less than 6% of the sample.

The investigation overall reported the following: After two AZD1222 doses, spike-specific TCR breadth and depth were significantly higher than at day 0 and than in MenACWY recipients. Most participants were white British and females outnumbered males, and the authors suggested that clonal diversity may have been underestimated. Vaccine-associated CD4 TCRs spanned the whole spike protein, with dominant responses in regions 160-218 and 743-854. Reportedly, close to half of the unique spike-specific TCRs recognized epitopes lying outside the regions that are mutated in the B.1.351 and B.1.1.7 variants. Because no day 14 peak-response samples were available, the repertoires could be characterized only after the peak T cell response. Conclusions about previously exposed vaccinees are limited, since just 5 to 7 AZD1222 recipients were seropositive for SARS-CoV-2 at baseline. The 56-69-year group was small, and its depth increase did not reach significance, likely because of low power.

The sample's time point label is to be understood as: about 28 days (+/-7) after the second vaccine dose. Because spike-specific TCR depth and breadth did not differ between the two schedules, AZD1222 recipients who got a second dose at roughly 4 weeks were pooled with those who got a second dose at roughly 12 weeks. Samples from vaccinated people were obtained from the UK trials COV001 and COV002, which included a single-blind randomized controlled phase 2/3 trial of AZD1222 (ChAdOx1 nCoV-19) in healthy adults. For TCRbeta chain sequencing, PBMC samples were collected from trial participants at day 0 and at day 28 after the second dose.

The chain was built from TRBV10-1 and TRBJ1-3; no D segment can be confidently identified. The sequence was collected from an adult who received the AZD1222 COVID-19 vaccine. The material sequenced was peripheral blood, taken 28 days after the second AZD1222 dose. CDR3 region: CASSADADGGNTIYF. The DNA sequence is TGCGCCAGCAGTGCGGACGCCGATGGAGGAAACACCATATATTTT.